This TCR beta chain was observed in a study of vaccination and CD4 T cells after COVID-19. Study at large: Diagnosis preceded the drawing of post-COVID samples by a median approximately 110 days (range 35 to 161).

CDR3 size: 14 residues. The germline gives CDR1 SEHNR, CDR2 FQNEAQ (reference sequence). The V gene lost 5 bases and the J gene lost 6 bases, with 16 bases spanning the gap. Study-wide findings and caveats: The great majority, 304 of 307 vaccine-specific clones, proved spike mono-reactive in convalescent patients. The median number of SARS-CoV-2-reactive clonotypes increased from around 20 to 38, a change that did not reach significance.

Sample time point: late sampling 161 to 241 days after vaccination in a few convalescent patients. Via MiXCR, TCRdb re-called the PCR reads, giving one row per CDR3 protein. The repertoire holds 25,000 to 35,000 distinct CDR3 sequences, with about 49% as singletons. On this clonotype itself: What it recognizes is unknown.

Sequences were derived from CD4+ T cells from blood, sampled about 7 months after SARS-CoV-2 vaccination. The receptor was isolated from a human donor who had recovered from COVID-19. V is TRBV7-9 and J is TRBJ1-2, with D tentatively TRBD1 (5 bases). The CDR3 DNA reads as TGTGCCAGCAGCCCTCCTCAAGACAGCCATGGCTACACCTTC. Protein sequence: CASSPPQDSHGYTF.